The next 22 T cell receptor beta chains were all read from a single sample in a study of technical replicates of blood from a few donors. The protocol was immunoSEQ multiplex PCR, while the TCRdb copy is restricted to in-frame clones and leaves out a portion. The sample contains under 100,000 clones, 65% to 90% of which appear only once. The sequencing sample was made of PBMCs. The receptors were gathered from a human donor in good health. Some clones in this sample may be carry-over from other donors' samples.

The chain carries TRBV11-1 and TRBJ2-7; 8 nucleotides match TRBD1. This CDR3 spans 15 amino acids. Per the germline V gene, CDR1 is SGHAT and CDR2 is FQDESV (reference sequence). The trim removed 2 bases at V and 8 bases at J, leaving 11 bases unmatched. This CDR3 is CASSLSLRTGSKQYF. The CDR3 DNA reads as TGTGCCAGCAGCTTATCCCTACGGACAGGGAGTAAGCAGTACTTC.

The chain couples TRBV7-2 to TRBJ2-1, with 9 nucleotides matching TRBD2. The CDR3 contains 14 residues. J lost 15 bases, V lost 5 bases, and 14 bases had no gene match. CDR1 is SGHTA, CDR2 FQGNSA, per germline. The DNA of the CDR3 is TGTGCCAGCAGCCTAATACAATCAGCGGGAGGCCCGTTCTTC. Translated: CASSLIQSAGGPFF.

The chain is built from TRBV10-3 and TRBJ2-1, with 14 nucleotides matching TRBD2. The CDR3 runs 17 residues. The trim removed 3 bases at V and 7 bases at J, leaving 8 bases unmatched. Germline V gives CDR1 ENHRY, CDR2 SYGVKD. The CDR3 sequence: CAISDGTSGGLRNEQFF. The CDR3, as DNA: TGTGCCATCAGTGACGGGACTAGCGGGGGTCTCCGGAATGAGCAGTTCTTC.

The rearrangement uses TRBV10-3 and TRBJ2-3, with 9 bases matching TRBD1. The ends lost 11 bases at V and 4 bases at J; junction bases unmatched: 10. This CDR3 spans 14 amino acids. Germline CDR1 and CDR2: ENHRY and SYGVKD. CDR3: CAARPGQGPDTQYF. For the CDR3, the DNA is TGTGCCGCACGTCCGGGACAGGGCCCAGATACGCAGTATTTT.

The chain links TRBV12-5 to TRBJ2-6; D gene unclear. CDR1 is LGHNT, CDR2 FRNRAP, per germline. The CDR3 extends over 13 amino acids. V gave up 7 bases and J gave up 2 bases, with 6 bases separating them. The CDR3 region has the DNA TGTGCTAGTGCCCTAACTGGGGCCAACGTCCTGACTTTC. Encoded protein: CASALTGANVLTF.

The chain carries TRBV7-6 and TRBJ1-4; 7 bases fit TRBD1. The CDR3 covers 14 residues. From germline, CDR1 is SGHVS and CDR2 FNYEAQ. The V segment lost 5 bases and the J segment 3 bases; nucleotides outside the gene matches: 3. Here the CDR3 reads CASSLGTANEKLFF. The CDR3 DNA reads TGTGCCAGCAGCCTAGGGACAGCTAATGAAAAACTGTTTTTT.

This clone was detected once. The chain is built from TRBV7-9 and TRBJ1-2; D perhaps matches TRBD1 (6 bases). This CDR3 is 15 amino acids long. Germline V lookup: CDR1 SEHNR, CDR2 FQNEAQ (reference sequence). V was clipped by 5 bases and J by 2 bases, with 15 bases between them. The CDR3 region is CASSEGHLTNYGYTF. In nucleotides, the CDR3 is TGTGCCAGCAGCGAGGGACATCTGACGAACTATGGCTACACCTTC.

This rearrangement joins TRBV4-3 to TRBJ2-2, with TRBD2 matching 11 bases. The ends lost 4 bases at V and 4 bases at J; junction bases unmatched: 2. Germline assignment: CDR1 LGHNA and CDR2 YSLEER. This CDR3 has 15 residues. The CDR3 loop is CASSRGTSGTGELFF. The CDR3 DNA reads as TGCGCCAGCAGCCGCGGGACTAGCGGCACCGGGGAGCTGTTTTTT.

On this clone itself: Its ends do not fully match the called genes, so a read error is possible. The chain uses TRBV2 and TRBJ2-1, with TRBD2 identical over 8 bases. The CDR3 totals 15 residues. The V gene's germline CDR1 is SNHLY and CDR2 FYNNEI. Written as DNA, the CDR3 is TGTGCCAGCAGGCACCCGGGACTAGGATACAGTGAGCAGTTCTTC. Translating gives CASRHPGLGYSEQFF.

This clone was seen a single time. The CDR3 region has the DNA TGTGCCAGCAGCCACTCCGGGACAGGACCCTACGAGCAGTACTTC. As protein: CASSHSGTGPYEQYF. The V call is TRBV6-6, the J call TRBJ2-7, with 8 bases that match TRBD1. Germline CDR1 reads MNHNY; CDR2 reads SVGAGI (reference sequence). CDR3 length: 15 amino acids. V dropped 6 bases and J dropped 2; count of bases not matched to a gene: 9.

In DNA form, the CDR3 reads TGTGCCAGCAGCCAAGTGACGGGGGGTTGGGATACGCAGTATTTT. Its translation: CASSQVTGGWDTQYF. This chain links TRBV14 with TRBJ2-3; 7 bases map to TRBD2. Germline V gives CDR1 SGHDN, CDR2 FVKESK. The CDR3 is 15 amino acids. J lost 6 bases, V lost 1 base, and 7 bases had no gene match.

The J gene is TRBJ2-5, the V gene TRBV5-8; possible D gene TRBD1, 6 bases. Per germline, CDR1 SGHTS and CDR2 YDEGEE. Trimming shortened V by 6 bases and J by 5 bases, and 23 bases separated the two germline ends. The CDR3 covers 16 residues. DNA of the CDR3: TGTGCCAGCACCCTGCCCGGAGAACAGGGTAGGGAGACCCAGTACTTC. Its protein product is CASTLPGEQGRETQYF.

V gene TRBV5-6 combines with J gene TRBJ2-1; TRBD2 agrees at 7 bases. The V and J ends lost 4 bases and 7 bases, in that order; junction bases with no gene match: 11. The CDR3 runs 15 residues. CDR1 is SGHDT and CDR2 is YYEEEE in the germline V gene. The CDR3 region has the DNA TGTGCCAGCAGCAGACGACTAGCCGCTAGGAATGAGCAGTTCTTC. Its protein product is CASSRRLAARNEQFF.

CDR3 nucleotide sequence: TGTGCCAGCAGCTTTTTCCTAGCGCGGGAGACCCAGTACTTC. Translated, it gives CASSFFLARETQYF. This chain connects TRBV5-4 to TRBJ2-5; D possibly corresponds to TRBD2 (6 bases). V was trimmed by 2 bases and J by 5 bases, leaving 13 bases between them. This CDR3 spans 14 amino acids. Germline lookup yields CDR1 SGHNT and CDR2 YYREEE (reference sequence).

The chain recombines TRBV6-5 with TRBJ2-5, with D possibly matching TRBD2 (5 bases). Between the trimmed V and J ends, which lost 2 bases and 6 bases, there was a span of 13 bases. The CDR3 spans 14 residues. Germline lookup yields CDR1 MNHEY and CDR2 SVGAGI. The DNA for the CDR3 is TGTGCCAGCAGTTACGGACTGAGAAGTCAGACCCAGTACTTC. Residues: CASSYGLRSQTQYF.

This rearrangement joins TRBV21-1 to TRBJ2-7; the D call in the table, TRBD1, was not verified against the DNA. TRBV21-1 constitutes a pseudogene. The CDR3 contains 18 residues. CDR3 protein: CASSKARTGYPLGYEQYF. In DNA, the CDR3 is TGTGCCAGCAGCAAAGCAAGGACAGGGTACCCCCTCGGGTACGAGCAGTACTTC.

This chain connects TRBV7-8 to TRBJ2-1; D perhaps matches TRBD1 (5 bases). The CDR3 covers 18 residues. Germline loops: CDR1 SGHVS, CDR2 FQNEAQ. V was pared by 0 bases and J by 6 bases, with 21 bases between. The CDR3 DNA sequence: TGTGCCAGCAGCTTAGCAGGGGTAGGTCGAAGATACGGCAATGAGCAGTTCTTC. Translation gives CASSLAGVGRRYGNEQFF.

The gene calls are TRBV6-5 and TRBJ2-3; TRBD1 might be the D (5 bases). The germline V gene has CDR1 MNHEY and CDR2 SVGAGI. The CDR3 has 15 residues. The V end was cut by 7 bases, the J end by 0 bases, with 14 bases between. The CDR3 region has the DNA TGTGCCAGCACCCCCAGGGTAGAGAGCACAGATACGCAGTATTTT. Translated, it gives CASTPRVESTDTQYF.

The V call is TRBV7-4, the J call TRBJ2-7; 14 bases are a match to TRBD2. CDR3 length: 18 residues. Looked up from germline, CDR1 is SGHVT and CDR2 is SQSDAQ. The V segment lost 5 bases and the J segment 1 base; nucleotides outside the gene matches: 10. The CDR3 nucleotides read TGTGCCAGCAGCCCGGGTGGGACTAGCGGGAGAGGATCCTACGAGCAGTACTTC. It codes for CASSPGGTSGRGSYEQYF.

V usage is TRBV7-2 and J usage is TRBJ2-3; D is perhaps TRBD1 (5 bases). This CDR3 is 15 amino acids long. Germline CDR1 and CDR2: SGHTA and FQGNSA. The V gene lost 2 bases and the J gene lost 0 bases, with 9 bases spanning the gap. The CDR3 nucleotides read TGTGCCAGCAGCTTAAGACAGAGTAGCACAGATACGCAGTATTTT. Protein sequence: CASSLRQSSTDTQYF.

This rearrangement joins TRBV6-5 to TRBJ2-3; 9 positions agree with TRBD2. Trimming at V came to 2 bases and at J to 7 bases, leaving 4 bases not matched to a gene. Germline V gives CDR1 MNHEY, CDR2 SVGAGI. The CDR3 extends over 14 amino acids. This chain's CDR3 is CASSYVRGGYTQYF. Here the CDR3 DNA reads TGTGCCAGCAGTTACGTGCGGGGGGGGTATACGCAGTATTTT.

This chain links TRBV7-9 with TRBJ1-1; D may be TRBD1 (5 bases). CDR3 length: 13 amino acids. V gave up 5 bases and J gave up 4 bases, with 11 bases separating them. Germline loops: CDR1 SEHNR, CDR2 FQNEAQ (reference sequence). CDR3: CASSPIGGTEAFF. For the CDR3, the DNA is TGTGCCAGCAGCCCTATCGGGGGCACTGAAGCTTTCTTT.